The next 17 T cell receptor beta chains were all read from a single sample in a study of early T cells in non-severe SARS-CoV-2 infection. TCRdb used MiXCR to reprocess the 5' RACE reads, holding one entry per CDR3 protein. This table holds about 28,000 distinct CDR3 sequences, less than 6.5% found once. The source material was whole blood, sampled at baseline. The receptors derive from an adult who was a healthcare worker with PCR-confirmed SARS-CoV-2 infection or an uninfected control (not recorded which).

This clonotype showed up many times. This rearrangement joins TRBV5-1 to TRBJ2-1; TRBD2 matches 7 bases. CDR1 and CDR2 from the germline V gene are SGHRS and YFSETQ. The CDR3 covers 17 residues. Trimming at V came to 2 bases and at J to 4 bases, leaving 12 bases not matched to a gene. CDR3 sequence reads: CASSFLPPGGGYNEQFF. The CDR3 DNA follows: TGCGCCAGCAGCTTTCTGCCCCCCGGCGGGGGTTACAATGAGCAGTTCTTC. Looking up the rest from reference TRBV5-1 and TRBJ2-1 gives the full variable domain: KAGVTQTPRYLIKTRGQQVTLSCSPISGHRSVSWYQQTPGQGLQFLFEYFSETQRNKGNFPGRFSGRQFSNSRSEMNVSTLELGDSALYLCASSFLPPGGGYNEQFFGPGTRLTVL.

This clonotype was seen at least ten times. The chain uses TRBV5-1 and TRBJ2-7, with 7 bases aligning to TRBD2. The trim removed 1 base at V and 1 base at J, leaving 2 bases unmatched. This CDR3 is built from 14 residues. The germline gives CDR1 SGHRS, CDR2 YFSETQ. The CDR3 sequence: CASSLQRGSYEQYF. Here the CDR3 DNA reads TGCGCCAGCAGCTTGCAGCGGGGATCCTACGAGCAGTACTTC. The entire variable domain, with the rest obtained from reference TRBV5-1 and TRBJ2-7, is as follows: KAGVTQTPRYLIKTRGQQVTLSCSPISGHRSVSWYQQTPGQGLQFLFEYFSETQRNKGNFPGRFSGRQFSNSRSEMNVSTLELGDSALYLCASSLQRGSYEQYFGPGTRLTVT.

This clonotype showed up many times. The chain is built from TRBV28 and TRBJ2-7, with D perhaps TRBD2 (7 bases). CDR3 length equals 14 residues. The germline V gene has CDR1 MDHEN and CDR2 SYDVKM. V shed 4 bases and J shed 4 bases, with 14 bases lying between them. The CDR3: CASSSQGRGYEQYF. CDR3 bases: TGTGCCAGCAGTTCCCAGGGGAGGGGTTACGAGCAGTACTTC.

Remarks on this clonotype: With a much larger clone just one base away, this may be a read error. V and J are TRBV11-2 and TRBJ2-5; D gene uncertain. This CDR3 has 12 amino acids. Germline CDR1 SGHAT, CDR2 FQNNGV. CDR3 sequence: CVSATDAISQYF. The CDR3, as DNA: TGTGTCAGCGCAACGGACGCTATAAGCCAGTACTTC.

This chain connects TRBV5-8 to TRBJ2-5; D is perhaps TRBD1 or TRBD2 (6 bases each). V was cut by 4 bases and J by 5 bases, with 21 bases left in between. CDR3 size: 16 residues. Germline V gene lookup returns CDR1 SGHTS and CDR2 YDEGEE. The CDR3 nucleotides are TGTGCCAGCAGCCACCGGGGGCGGCAGGGAACCGAGACCCAGTACTTC. Amino acid sequence: CASSHRGRQGTETQYF.

V and J are TRBV18 and TRBJ1-1; D is ambiguous. The V and J ends lost 0 bases and 11 bases respectively, with 19 bases between them. Germline V CDR1 and CDR2: KGHSH, LQKENI. This CDR3 contains 15 residues. As DNA, the CDR3 is TGTGCCAGCTCACCACCAGGCGAGACTCAAACCAGGGCTTTCTTT. It encodes CASSPPGETQTRAFF.

CDR3: CASSSILAGSTDTQYF. CDR3 coding DNA: TGTGCCAGCAGTTCGATTCTAGCGGGGAGCACAGATACGCAGTATTTT. The chain joins TRBV6-2 or TRBV6-3 to TRBJ2-3; 9 nucleotides line up with TRBD2. The V and J ends lost 4 bases and 0 bases, in that order; junction bases with no gene match: 5. In germline, CDR1 is MNHEY, CDR2 SVGEGT. The CDR3 totals 16 residues.

This clonotype was counted at least ten times. V and J are TRBV28 and TRBJ2-1; D gene ambiguous. The ends were cut back, 3 bases at V and 2 bases at J, with 11 bases in the middle. The V gene's germline CDR1 is MDHEN and CDR2 SYDVKM. The length of the CDR3 is 15 residues. CDR3 sequence: CASSFAPPAYNEQFF. As DNA, the CDR3 is TGTGCCAGCAGTTTCGCCCCCCCCGCCTACAATGAGCAGTTCTTC.

This clonotype was counted ten times or more. This chain joins TRBV2 and TRBJ2-2; the D is unclear. Germline CDR1 is SNHLY and CDR2 is FYNNEI. CDR3 length: 12 amino acids. Trimming pared 8 bases from V and 1 base from J, leaving 5 bases between. The CDR3 DNA sequence: TGTGCCAGCGGGTTGAACACCGGGGAGCTGTTTTTT. Translated: CASGLNTGELFF.

This clonotype was found many times. V gene TRBV28 combines with J gene TRBJ2-7; tentatively, D is TRBD1 (5 bases). Trimming removed 3 bases from V and 5 bases from J, with 17 bases in between. The germline V gene encodes CDR1 MDHEN and CDR2 SYDVKM. The CDR3 contains 15 residues. The CDR3 loop is CASSFFLPGHHEQYF. CDR3 DNA: TGTGCCAGCAGTTTTTTCCTTCCAGGGCACCACGAGCAGTACTTC. The complete variable domain, with remaining parts taken from reference TRBV28 and TRBJ2-7, reads DVKVTQSSRYLVKRTGEKVFLECVQDMDHENMFWYRQDPGLGLRLIYFSYDVKMKEKGDIPEGYSVSREKKERFSLILESASTNQTSMYLCASSFFLPGHHEQYFGPGTRLTVT.

This clonotype came up many times. The rearrangement joins TRBV5-1 to TRBJ1-6; D call uncertain. The length of the CDR3 is 17 residues. Trimming left V 0 bases short and J 4 bases short, with 14 bases between. CDR1 and CDR2 (germline): SGHRS, YFSETQ. In DNA, the CDR3 is TGCGCCAGCAGCTTGGATACTTCACCGGGGTATAATTCACCCCTCCACTTT. Its translation is CASSLDTSPGYNSPLHF. The full variable domain, rest sourced from reference TRBV5-1 and TRBJ1-6, is KAGVTQTPRYLIKTRGQQVTLSCSPISGHRSVSWYQQTPGQGLQFLFEYFSETQRNKGNFPGRFSGRQFSNSRSEMNVSTLELGDSALYLCASSLDTSPGYNSPLHFGNGTRLTVT.

This clonotype appeared a few times. In DNA, the CDR3 is TGTGCCTTCCTTACTCCGGGACAGGAGCTGTTTTTT. Translated, it gives CAFLTPGQELFF. This chain connects TRBV30 to TRBJ2-2, with D possibly TRBD1 on 6 matching bases. Germline V lookup: CDR1 GTSNPN, CDR2 SVGIG (reference sequence). The germline V and J ends were trimmed by 7 bases and 10 bases, with 16 bases remaining between them. CDR3 length: 12 residues.

V and J are TRBV7-9 and TRBJ2-2, with D uncertain. V was trimmed by 3 bases and J by 4 bases, leaving 6 bases between them. Germline CDR1 reads SEHNR; CDR2 reads FQNEAQ (reference sequence). The CDR3 has 13 amino acids. The CDR3 spells CASSFPGTGELFF. The CDR3 region has the DNA TGTGCCAGCAGCTTCCCTGGCACCGGGGAGCTGTTTTTT.

This chain uses TRBV6-5 with TRBJ2-1; D gene uncertain. V was pared by 6 bases and J by 0 bases, with 15 bases between. The CDR3 spans 16 residues. Germline V gene lookup returns CDR1 MNHEY and CDR2 SVGAGI. CDR3 coding DNA: TGTGCCAGCAGCCGCGGACCAATGAGCTCCTACAATGAGCAGTTCTTC. It specifies CASSRGPMSSYNEQFF.

V gene TRBV5-1 combines with J gene TRBJ1-4, with D hard to call. Per the germline V gene, CDR1 is SGHRS and CDR2 is YFSETQ. This CDR3 region has 16 residues. V lost 4 bases and J 8 bases, leaving 21 bases between the germline ends. CDR3 DNA sequence: TGCGCCAGCAGCCCCTACCCAGAGGGAGAGAGAGAAAAACTGTTTTTT. Protein product: CASSPYPEGEREKLFF.

This clonotype was seen more than once but under ten times. The V gene is TRBV21-1, the J gene TRBJ2-2; the table's D call, TRBD1, was not checked against the DNA. TRBV21-1 corresponds to a pseudogene. The CDR3 consists of 15 residues. CDR3 nucleotides: TGTGCCAGCAGCAAAGGACAGGGAGCCTCCGGGGAGCTGTTTTTT. The encoded protein is CASSKGQGASGELFF.

The chain employs TRBV5-6 and TRBJ2-7; D ambiguous. V was pared by 4 bases and J by 5 bases, with 16 bases between. CDR3 length equals 14 residues. Germline V gene sequence: CDR1 SGHDT, CDR2 YYEEEE. The chain's CDR3 is CASSPAVTWNEQYF. CDR3 nucleotides: TGTGCCAGCAGCCCCGCGGTGACCTGGAACGAGCAGTACTTC.